This is a list of T cell receptor beta chains from one sample in a study of T cell responses to AZD1222 COVID-19 vaccine. Profiling relied on immunoSEQ multiplex PCR, and the TCRdb table lists in-frame clones only, not all of them. The sample shows approximately 76,000 clones, 82% of them seen only once. The sample consisted of peripheral blood, taken on day 0 of AZD1222 vaccination. The receptors come from an adult in good health. Each CDR3 is given with its conserved first and last residue. A D gene is named only where the DNA matches it firmly.

.	TRBV11-2	TRBJ1-3	CASSPRTQGSGNTIYF
TRBD2	TRBV4-1	TRBJ2-1	CANKAGGPLLYNEQFF
.	TRBV11-3	TRBJ2-1	CATALGGAYNEQFF
.	TRBV4-1	TRBJ1-5	CASSQDRGSNQPQHF
TRBD1	TRBV15	TRBJ1-2	CATSGTDRALGYTF
.	TRBV4-3	TRBJ2-7	CASSPRRTGKDEQYF
.	TRBV6-5	TRBJ1-1	CASSYSKGGTEAFF
TRBD1	TRBV3-1/TRBV3-2	TRBJ1-2	CASSRSGQGRYGYTF
.	TRBV7-6	TRBJ2-7	CASSSTVQGFSYEQYF
TRBD2	TRBV9	TRBJ2-1	CASSVAVGPLAGGPDEQFF
TRBD2	TRBV6-1	TRBJ2-3	CASSDPLAGERHNTQYF
.	TRBV6-5	TRBJ1-5	CASTQSTDQPQHF
.	TRBV20-1	TRBJ2-2	CSASRRGTGELFF
.	TRBV4-3	TRBJ1-4	CASSQYAGQTNEKLFF
TRBD1	TRBV18	TRBJ2-5	CASSPGTGIQETQYF
.	TRBV4-1	TRBJ1-2	CASSQPSYGYTF
TRBD1	TRBV9	TRBJ2-2	CASSRTGSETGELFF
.	TRBV4-1	TRBJ1-4	CASSQGTPTNEKLFF
.	TRBV2	TRBJ2-3	CASSRDFYTDTQYF
.	TRBV24-1	TRBJ1-5	CATSDRTVGQPQHF
.	TRBV5-1	TRBJ2-5	CASSLIGIQETQYF
TRBD1	TRBV2	TRBJ1-6	CASSDRTGGYNSPLHF
.	TRBV7-2	TRBJ2-7	CASSLASSYEQYF
.	TRBV7-2	TRBJ1-5	CASSLGSHGSNQPQHF
TRBD2	TRBV28	TRBJ2-1	CASSLSSGTSTFF
TRBD1	TRBV5-1	TRBJ1-2	CASSSDRSTYGYTF
TRBD1	TRBV6-2/TRBV6-3	TRBJ2-1	CASSSGQVRFNEQFF
.	TRBV21-1	TRBJ2-2	CAGPRVGELFF
.	TRBV6-2/TRBV6-3	TRBJ2-7	CASSLSGYEQYF
.	TRBV5-1	TRBJ2-3	CASSQLAEFTDTQYF
.	TRBV3-1/TRBV3-2	TRBJ2-7	CASSQGGGEQYF
.	TRBV2	TRBJ1-5	CASSEGRRQPQHF